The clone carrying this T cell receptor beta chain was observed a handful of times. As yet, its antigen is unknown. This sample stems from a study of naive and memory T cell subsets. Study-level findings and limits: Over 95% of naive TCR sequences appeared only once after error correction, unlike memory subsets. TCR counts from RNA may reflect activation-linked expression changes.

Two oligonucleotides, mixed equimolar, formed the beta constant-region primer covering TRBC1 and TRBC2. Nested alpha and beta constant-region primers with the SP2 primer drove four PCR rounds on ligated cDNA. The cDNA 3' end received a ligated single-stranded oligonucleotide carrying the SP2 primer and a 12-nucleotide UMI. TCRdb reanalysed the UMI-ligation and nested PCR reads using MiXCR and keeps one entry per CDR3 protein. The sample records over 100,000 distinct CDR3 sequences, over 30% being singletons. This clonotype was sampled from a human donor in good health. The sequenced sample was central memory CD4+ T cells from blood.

CDR3 DNA sequence: TGTGCCAGCAGCCCACGGACTAGCGGGAGGAGCTCCTACAATGAGCAGTTCTTC. Translating gives CASSPRTSGRSSYNEQFF. The rearrangement joins TRBV7-2 to TRBJ2-1; 14 positions match TRBD2. V dropped 5 bases and J dropped 0; count of bases not matched to a gene: 6. This CDR3 has 18 amino acids. Germline V gives CDR1 SGHTA, CDR2 FQGNSA. The full variable domain, rest sourced from reference TRBV7-2 and TRBJ2-1, is GAGVSQSPSNKVTEKGKDVELRCDPISGHTALYWYRQSLGQGLEFLIYFQGNSAPDKSGLPSDRFSAERTGGSVSTLTIQRTQQEDSAVYLCASSPRTSGRSSYNEQFFGPGTRLTVL.